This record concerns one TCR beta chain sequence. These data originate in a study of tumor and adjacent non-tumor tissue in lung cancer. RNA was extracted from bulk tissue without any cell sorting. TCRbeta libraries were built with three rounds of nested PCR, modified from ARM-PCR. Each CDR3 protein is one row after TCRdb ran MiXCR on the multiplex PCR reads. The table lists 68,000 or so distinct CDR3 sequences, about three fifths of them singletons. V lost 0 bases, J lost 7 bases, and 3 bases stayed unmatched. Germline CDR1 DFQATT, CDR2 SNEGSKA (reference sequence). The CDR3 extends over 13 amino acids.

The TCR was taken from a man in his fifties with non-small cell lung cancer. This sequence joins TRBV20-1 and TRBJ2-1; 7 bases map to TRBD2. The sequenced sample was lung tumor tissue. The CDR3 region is CSARDGLGNEQFF. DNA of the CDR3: TGCAGTGCTAGAGACGGACTAGGAAATGAGCAGTTCTTC.